One sample yielded the 31 T cell receptor beta chains listed below, sequenced in a study of blood T cell repertoires in COVID-19. Produced via immunoSEQ multiplex PCR; TCRdb's table is partial and in-frame only. Altogether more than 100,000 clones are present, over 70% being singletons, with the ten largest covering under 2.5%. The sequenced material came from peripheral blood. All receptors derive from a man aged 50 to 59 with active COVID-19.

This sequence joins TRBV7-2 and TRBJ2-5, with TRBD2 matching 15 bases. Germline V gene lookup returns CDR1 SGHTA and CDR2 FQGNSA. This CDR3 has 18 amino acids. V was clipped by 5 bases and J by 4 bases; unmatched bases: 11. The CDR3 DNA follows: TGTGCCAGCAGCGCAGGACTAGCGGGGGGGAGAGGTCGAGAGACCCAGTACTTC. It yields the protein CASSAGLAGGRGRETQYF.

The rearrangement uses TRBV12-3 or TRBV12-4 and TRBJ2-4; no definite D call. The CDR3 sequence is 11 residues long. Trimming removed 0 bases from V and 15 bases from J, with 9 bases in between. The CDR3: CASSLATVRYF. The CDR3 nucleotides are TGTGCCAGCAGTTTAGCGACTGTACGGTACTTC.

The chain is built from TRBV3-1 (or the pseudogene TRBV3-2) and TRBJ1-2, with 9 positions matching TRBD1. With 3 bases clipped from V and 2 bases from J, the junction kept 4 bases outside the gene matches. CDR1 is LGHDT, CDR2 YNNKEL, per germline (reference sequence). This CDR3 contains 15 residues. The CDR3 DNA reads TGTGCCAGCAGCCACCATGACAGGGGGAACTATGGCTACACCTTC. This codes for CASSHHDRGNYGYTF.

The gene calls are TRBV9 and TRBJ1-2, with D possibly matching TRBD1 (6 bases). Trimming cost V 5 bases and J 3 bases, with 14 bases left between them. The CDR3 runs to 14 residues. The germline CDR1 and CDR2 sequences are SGDLS and YYNGEE. The CDR3 region is CASRDPRGDYGYTF. CDR3 bases: TGTGCCAGCAGGGATCCCAGGGGCGACTATGGCTACACCTTC.

CDR3 region: CASSSGQGDYEQYF. As DNA, the CDR3 is TGCGCCAGCAGTTCGGGACAGGGGGACTACGAGCAGTACTTC. The chain has TRBV5-1 and TRBJ2-7; 11 positions agree with TRBD1. The CDR3 extends over 14 amino acids. Germline V lookup: CDR1 SGHRS, CDR2 YFSETQ. The trim removed 5 bases at V and 3 bases at J, leaving 4 bases unmatched.

The chain employs TRBV5-1 and TRBJ2-7; a possible D gene is TRBD2 (5 bases). V lost 2 bases and J 0 bases, leaving 9 bases between the germline ends. Germline V gene sequence: CDR1 SGHRS, CDR2 YFSETQ. The CDR3 has 14 amino acids. The CDR3 DNA reads TGCGCCAGCAGCTTATCCGGGAACTCCTACGAGCAGTACTTC. This codes for CASSLSGNSYEQYF.

The chain has TRBV6-6 and TRBJ1-3, with D perhaps matching TRBD1 (6 bases). Trimming stripped 5 bases from V and 4 bases from J, with 21 bases between. The CDR3 is made up of 17 amino acids. Germline CDR1 reads MNHNY; CDR2 reads SVGAGI (reference sequence). CDR3 bases: TGTGCCAGCAGTCTCGTCTTTAGGGGGACGGGAGGAAACACCATATATTTT. It encodes CASSLVFRGTGGNTIYF.

This sequence joins TRBV19 and TRBJ2-1; 7 nucleotides match TRBD2. CDR1 and CDR2 from the germline V gene are LNHDA and SQIVND (reference sequence). The J segment lost 4 bases and the V segment lost 3 bases, leaving 6 bases of the junction unmatched. The CDR3 is made up of 15 amino acids. CDR3 amino acids: CASSIGRGFYNEQFF. The CDR3 region has the DNA TGTGCCAGTAGTATCGGGCGGGGGTTTTACAATGAGCAGTTCTTC.

This clone has just one count. The chain uses TRBV18 and TRBJ2-3, with TRBD2 as a possible D gene (6 bases). In germline, CDR1 is KGHSH, CDR2 LQKENI. Trimming took off 1 base at V and 4 bases at J, with 9 bases between the two ends. The CDR3 totals 14 residues. CDR3 coding DNA: TGTGCCAGCTCACCACTTGCGGGGCCAGATACGCAGTATTTT. Translation gives CASSPLAGPDTQYF.

The rearrangement links TRBV3-1 (or the pseudogene TRBV3-2) to TRBJ1-5; the D is unclear. V lost 4 bases, J lost 2 bases, and 12 bases lay in between. The CDR3 is made up of 15 amino acids. Germline lookup yields CDR1 LGHDT and CDR2 YNNKEL (reference sequence). CDR3 nucleotide sequence: TGTGCCAGCAGCCTCGGGAGTCGGGGCAATCAGCCCCAGCATTTT. It encodes CASSLGSRGNQPQHF.

The chain couples TRBV9 to TRBJ1-5; a possible D gene is TRBD1 (5 bases). The germline gives CDR1 SGDLS, CDR2 YYNGEE. Deletions cut 0 bases from V and 6 bases from J, with 13 bases between. The CDR3 loop spans 15 amino acids. Here the CDR3 reads CASSVEGALGQPQHF. The CDR3, as DNA: TGTGCCAGCAGCGTAGAAGGGGCCTTGGGTCAGCCCCAGCATTTT.

The table lists this clone with a few counts. The chain links TRBV30 to TRBJ2-5; TRBD2 matches at 8 bases. Germline V gene data show CDR1 as GTSNPN and CDR2 as SVGIG (reference sequence). CDR3 length equals 14 residues. V trimming: 1 base; J trimming: 4 bases; junction bases outside the gene matches: 5. The CDR3 reads CAWSGFLAGETQYF. CDR3 bases: TGTGCCTGGAGTGGATTCCTAGCGGGAGAGACCCAGTACTTC.

J is TRBJ2-2 and V is TRBV7-3; a possible D gene is TRBD1 (5 bases). The V gene lost 5 bases and the J gene lost 0 bases, with 7 bases spanning the gap. The CDR3 consists of 14 residues. In germline, CDR1 is SGHTA, CDR2 FQGTGA. Here the CDR3 reads CASSPTANTGELFF. Here the CDR3 DNA reads TGTGCCAGCAGCCCGACAGCGAACACCGGGGAGCTGTTTTTT.

This clone was seen a handful of times. The V and J genes are TRBV9 and TRBJ2-1; D remains ambiguous. Germline CDR1 SGDLS, CDR2 YYNGEE. V gave up 0 bases and J gave up 10 bases, with 5 bases separating them. The CDR3 sequence is 11 residues long. CDR3 in amino acids: CASSVGEEQFF. The DNA of the CDR3 is TGTGCCAGCAGCGTAGGAGAAGAGCAGTTCTTC.

The gene calls are TRBV5-1 and TRBJ1-5, with a possible D match to TRBD1 (5 bases). The V end lost 1 base, the J end lost 1 base, and 9 bases lay between the germline ends. Germline V gives CDR1 SGHRS, CDR2 YFSETQ. CDR3 size: 15 residues. CDR3 residues: CASSLQGSSNQPQHF. The CDR3 DNA is TGCGCCAGCAGCTTGCAGGGATCGAGCAATCAGCCCCAGCATTTT.

The rearrangement joins TRBV18 to TRBJ2-1, with D maybe TRBD1 (6 bases). The CDR3 is 14 residues long. V was shortened by 1 base and J by 4 bases, with 8 bases between the two germline ends. CDR1 and CDR2 (germline): KGHSH, LQKENI. The CDR3 nucleotides are TGTGCCAGCTCACCACTAGGACAGTACAATGAGCAGTTCTTC. Translation: CASSPLGQYNEQFF. The variable domain in full, completed from reference TRBV18 and TRBJ2-1, reads NAGVMQNPRHLVRRRGQEARLRCSPMKGHSHVYWYRQLPEEGLKFMVYLQKENIIDESGMPKERFSAEFPKEGPSILRIQQVVRGDSAAYFCASSPLGQYNEQFFGPGTRLTVL.

V and J are TRBV11-2 and TRBJ1-3; 8 bases align to TRBD1. The CDR3 sequence is 17 residues long. Germline V gives CDR1 SGHAT, CDR2 FQNNGV. The trim removed 3 bases at V and 0 bases at J, leaving 7 bases unmatched. CDR3 sequence (DNA): TGTGCCAGCAGCTTCAGCCCAACAGGGGGCTCTGGAAACACCATATATTTT. Translated, it gives CASSFSPTGGSGNTIYF.

The genes are TRBV9 and TRBJ2-7; D perhaps matches TRBD2 (7 bases). The CDR3 runs 13 residues. Trimming pared 0 bases from V and 5 bases from J, leaving 9 bases between. Germline CDR1 is SGDLS and CDR2 is YYNGEE. The CDR3 bases are TGTGCCAGCAGCGTAGGGGGGGGCCACGAGCAGTACTTC. Amino acids: CASSVGGGHEQYF.

This clone appeared once. The chain employs TRBV3-1 (or the pseudogene TRBV3-2) and TRBJ2-7, with a tentative D call TRBD2 (5 bases). Germline V lookup: CDR1 LGHDT, CDR2 YNNKEL (reference sequence). The CDR3 is 12 residues long. Trimming took 6 bases from V and 7 from J, leaving 13 bases between them. CDR3 sequence (DNA): TGTGCCAGCAGTCATAGCCGGAGGGAGCAGTACTTC. Its protein is CASSHSRREQYF.

This clone has more than one count but fewer than ten. The chain joins TRBV18 to TRBJ2-1, with 12 bases lining up with TRBD1. This CDR3 spans 16 amino acids. With 3 bases clipped from V and 9 bases from J, the junction kept 9 bases outside the gene matches. From germline, CDR1 is KGHSH and CDR2 LQKENI. The CDR3 spells CASSPRDRGQSSEQFF. The DNA for the CDR3 is TGTGCCAGCTCACCTCGGGACAGGGGGCAATCCAGTGAGCAGTTCTTC.

The V call is TRBV5-8, the J call TRBJ1-5; 10 nucleotides align to TRBD1. Losses at the gene ends were 4 bases for V and 6 bases for J; bases not matched to a gene: 7. CDR3 size: 15 residues. Germline V lookup: CDR1 SGHTS, CDR2 YDEGEE. The CDR3 here is CASSRATGGGQPQHF. The CDR3 region has the DNA TGTGCCAGCAGCCGTGCGACAGGGGGCGGTCAGCCCCAGCATTTT.

The V and J genes are TRBV13 and TRBJ1-1, with D uncertain. Germline assignment: CDR1 PRHDT and CDR2 FYEKMQ (reference sequence). Between the trimmed V and J ends, which lost 2 bases and 5 bases, there was a span of 6 bases. The CDR3 is 12 residues long. The CDR3: CASSLRETEAFF. For the CDR3, the DNA is TGTGCCAGCAGCTTAAGGGAGACTGAAGCTTTCTTT.

The CDR3: CASSFGGGLEDTQYF. Written as DNA, the CDR3 is TGTGCCAGCAGTTTTGGGGGGGGTTTGGAAGATACGCAGTATTTT. The rearrangement uses TRBV28 and TRBJ2-3; the match to TRBD2 covers 7 bases. Germline V gives CDR1 MDHEN, CDR2 SYDVKM. Trimming at V came to 3 bases and at J to 5 bases, leaving 8 bases not matched to a gene. This CDR3 is 15 amino acids long.

The chain uses TRBV18 and TRBJ1-2; 7 nucleotides match TRBD1. This CDR3 is built from 17 residues. V dropped 3 bases and J dropped 0; count of bases not matched to a gene: 10. Germline CDR1 KGHSH, CDR2 LQKENI. The CDR3 region has the DNA TGTGCCAGCTCACCGGCGCAGGGGGTTTCACCTAACTATGGCTACACCTTC. This encodes CASSPAQGVSPNYGYTF.

The chain joins TRBV5-1 to TRBJ2-3; a weak D match, TRBD2 (5 bases). The CDR3 runs 14 residues. V was trimmed by 5 bases and J by 3 bases, leaving 13 bases between them. CDR1 and CDR2 from the germline V gene are SGHRS and YFSETQ. The CDR3 spells CASSRGSTTDTQYF. CDR3 nucleotide sequence: TGCGCCAGCAGTCGGGGTTCAACTACAGATACGCAGTATTTT.

V usage is TRBV7-9 and J usage is TRBJ1-1; the match to TRBD1 covers 7 bases. This CDR3 region has 14 residues. The germline V gene has CDR1 SEHNR and CDR2 FQNEAQ (reference sequence). V was pared by 4 bases and J by 5 bases, with 7 bases of the junction left unmatched. Here the CDR3 reads CASSSRQGETEAFF. The CDR3 DNA follows: TGTGCCAGCAGCTCACGACAGGGTGAAACTGAAGCTTTCTTT.

The chain links TRBV10-3 to TRBJ1-5; D not resolved. Trimming pared 0 bases from V and 5 bases from J, leaving 14 bases between. CDR3 length equals 16 residues. The germline V gene has CDR1 ENHRY and CDR2 SYGVKD. CDR3 loop: CAISESNSGRYQPQHF. As DNA, the CDR3 is TGTGCCATCAGTGAGTCGAACAGTGGGAGATATCAGCCCCAGCATTTT.

The J gene is TRBJ2-1, the V gene TRBV2; possibly TRBD1 for D (6 bases). Germline values: CDR1 SNHLY, CDR2 FYNNEI. Trimming took 6 bases from V and 6 from J, leaving 18 bases between them. The CDR3 is 15 amino acids. In DNA, the CDR3 is TGTGCCAGCAGGGAACAGGGTTTGTTGGCCAATGAGCAGTTCTTC. Translated, it gives CASREQGLLANEQFF.

The chain combines TRBV3-1 (or the pseudogene TRBV3-2) with TRBJ2-3, with 7 bases matching TRBD2. J was trimmed by 0 bases and V by 3 bases; bases with no gene match: 9. The germline V gene encodes CDR1 LGHDT and CDR2 YNNKEL (reference sequence). CDR3 size: 17 residues. The CDR3 DNA sequence: TGTGCCAGCAGCCAGGTACCTAGCGGACGAAGCACAGATACGCAGTATTTT. Protein product: CASSQVPSGRSTDTQYF.

V is TRBV18 and J is TRBJ2-1, with D perhaps TRBD1 (6 bases). This CDR3 contains 13 residues. V lost 2 bases to trimming and J lost 8 bases, with 10 bases between them. The V gene's germline CDR1 is KGHSH and CDR2 LQKENI. The CDR3 bases are TGTGCCAGCTCACCAAGGGGGATCCATGAGCAGTTCTTC. Translation: CASSPRGIHEQFF.

This chain uses TRBV2 with TRBJ1-5; weak D call: TRBD1 (6 bases). V gave up 6 bases and J gave up 2 bases, with 14 bases separating them. The CDR3 is 15 amino acids. CDR1 is SNHLY and CDR2 is FYNNEI in the germline V gene. The CDR3 reads CASSGQSLGNQPQHF. CDR3 DNA sequence: TGTGCCAGCAGCGGACAGTCCCTTGGCAATCAGCCCCAGCATTTT.